These 9 T cell receptor beta chains share one sample of origin, sequenced in a study of blood T cell repertoires in COVID-19. Clones were read by immunoSEQ multiplex PCR, and TCRdb kept only the in-frame ones, dropping some. Of under 250,000 clones listed, about 83% are singletons. The sequencing sample was made of peripheral blood. The receptors shown here come from an elderly woman with COVID-19, enrolled during active disease.

This chain connects TRBV5-1 to TRBJ1-2; 8 nucleotides align to TRBD1. Trimming at V came to 6 bases and at J to 2 bases, leaving 6 bases not matched to a gene. CDR1 is SGHRS, CDR2 YFSETQ, per germline. The CDR3 is 14 amino acids. CDR3 DNA sequence: TGCGCCAGCACCCTAGACAGGGGCAACTATGGCTACACCTTC. Amino acids: CASTLDRGNYGYTF. The variable domain in full, with the rest retrieved from reference TRBV5-1 and TRBJ1-2, is KAGVTQTPRYLIKTRGQQVTLSCSPISGHRSVSWYQQTPGQGLQFLFEYFSETQRNKGNFPGRFSGRQFSNSRSEMNVSTLELGDSALYLCASTLDRGNYGYTFGSGTRLTVV.

The V and J genes are TRBV28 and TRBJ1-6; 9 bases are a match to TRBD1. There are 15 residues in the CDR3. CDR1 and CDR2 (germline): MDHEN, SYDVKM. V was pared by 6 bases and J by 9 bases, with 9 bases of the junction left unmatched. DNA of the CDR3: TGTGCCAGCAGCCACGGACAGGGGCGAGTTTCACCCCTCCACTTT. The encoded protein is CASSHGQGRVSPLHF.

CDR3 nucleotides: TGTGCCAGCAGCTTAGAGCTAGCGGGAGTCCAAGAGACCCAGTACTTC. Translated, it gives CASSLELAGVQETQYF. The rearrangement links TRBV7-2 to TRBJ2-5; 10 nucleotides align to TRBD2. The CDR3 extends over 16 amino acids. With 1 base clipped from V and 1 base from J, the junction kept 3 bases outside the gene matches. Germline lookup yields CDR1 SGHTA and CDR2 FQGNSA. Full variable domain (outside the CDR3, taken from reference TRBV7-2 and TRBJ2-5): GAGVSQSPSNKVTEKGKDVELRCDPISGHTALYWYRQSLGQGLEFLIYFQGNSAPDKSGLPSDRFSAERTGGSVSTLTIQRTQQEDSAVYLCASSLELAGVQETQYFGPGTRLLVL.

This clone appeared a few times. The V and J genes are TRBV10-3 and TRBJ1-1; TRBD1 might be the D (5 bases). The CDR3 runs to 14 residues. The V gene's germline CDR1 is ENHRY and CDR2 SYGVKD. The V and J ends lost 6 bases and 4 bases respectively, with 15 bases between them. CDR3: CAIRQGSEGTEAFF. For the CDR3, the DNA is TGTGCCATCAGGCAGGGAAGCGAAGGCACTGAAGCTTTCTTT.

The rearrangement links TRBV2 to TRBJ1-1; 12 nucleotides line up with TRBD1. Trimming took 7 bases from V and 6 from J; bases not matched to a gene: 6. There are 14 residues in the CDR3. Germline CDR1 SNHLY, CDR2 FYNNEI. CDR3 region: CASIRDRGLAEAFF. The CDR3 bases are TGTGCCAGCATTCGGGACAGGGGGCTTGCTGAAGCTTTCTTT.

V usage is TRBV5-4 and J usage is TRBJ2-7; 9 nucleotides match TRBD1. Germline-derived CDR1 and CDR2 are SGHNT and YYREEE (reference sequence). The junction had 7 bases not matched to a gene; V was cut back by 4 bases and J by 5 bases. The CDR3 spans 14 residues. As DNA, the CDR3 is TGTGCCAGCAGCAGAAGACAGGGGGGCCACGAGCAGTACTTC. Translation: CASSRRQGGHEQYF.

This clone was recorded once. The chain carries TRBV2 and TRBJ1-1, with TRBD1 as a possible D gene (5 bases). The CDR3 contains 13 residues. Germline assignment: CDR1 SNHLY and CDR2 FYNNEI. Trimming removed 8 bases from V and 3 bases from J, with 13 bases in between. This CDR3 is CASRAWGDTEAFF. The CDR3 bases are TGTGCCAGCCGGGCCTGGGGGGACACTGAAGCTTTCTTT. The variable domain in full, with the rest retrieved from reference TRBV2 and TRBJ1-1, is EPEVTQTPSHQVTQMGQEVILRCVPISNHLYFYWYRQILGQKVEFLVSFYNNEISEKSEIFDDQFSVERPDGSNFTLKIRSTKLEDSAMYFCASRAWGDTEAFFGQGTRLTVV.

V and J are TRBV19 and TRBJ1-5; D might be TRBD1 (6 bases). The CDR3 has 15 residues. Germline CDR1 and CDR2: LNHDA and SQIVND (reference sequence). V lost 0 bases and J 6 bases, leaving 12 bases between the germline ends. The CDR3 nucleotides read TGTGCCAGTAGTATAGAGAGCACAGGGATTCAGCCCCAGCATTTT. This translates into CASSIESTGIQPQHF. Full variable domain (rest looked up from reference TRBV19 and TRBJ1-5): DGGITQSPKYLFRKEGQNVTLSCEQNLNHDAMYWYRQDPGQGLRLIYYSQIVNDFQKGDIAEGYSVSREKKESFPLTVTSAQKNPTAFYLCASSIESTGIQPQHFGDGTRLSIL.

The rearrangement joins TRBV3-1 (or the pseudogene TRBV3-2) to TRBJ1-4; no definite D call. Germline CDR1 is LGHDT and CDR2 is YNNKEL (reference sequence). This CDR3 is built from 15 residues. The V gene lost 4 bases and the J gene lost 10 bases, with 19 bases spanning the gap. CDR3 region: CASSPSWAPPIKLFF. The CDR3 DNA follows: TGTGCCAGCAGCCCCTCTTGGGCCCCCCCGATAAAACTGTTTTTT.